The TCR beta chain described here comes from a study of blood T cell repertoires in COVID-19. Study context: PBMCs, B-cell-depleted T cells, or T cells were the source of the cDNA or gDNA that made up the material.

TCRdb's table, derived via immunoSEQ multiplex PCR, lists solely in-frame clones and lacks some. Of roughly 250,000 clones in the sample, 84% were seen once. Trimming removed 5 bases from V and 8 bases from J; junction bases left unmatched: 6. The CDR3 consists of 14 residues. The germline gives CDR1 SGHTA, CDR2 FQGNSA. This clonotype originated in a human donor in a cohort sampled during active COVID-19. Sequenced input: peripheral blood. The V gene is TRBV7-2, the J gene TRBJ2-1; 10 bases are a match to TRBD1. The CDR3 spells CASSRPTGGDEQFF. In DNA form, the CDR3 reads TGTGCCAGCAGCAGACCGACAGGGGGCGATGAGCAGTTCTTC.